These T cell receptor beta chains were read from a single sample in a study of T cell responses to AZD1222 COVID-19 vaccine. TCRdb's copy holds only in-frame clones and misses some; the assay was immunoSEQ multiplex PCR. The data hold about 130,000 clones, with approximately 87% observed a single time. This specimen consisted of peripheral blood, obtained on day 0 of AZD1222 vaccination. The source of these receptors is an adult in good health. Both conserved end residues are part of each CDR3. The D gene is left open where the match is weak. Some rows have no size entry. The others give once, few or many, or a class for an expanded clone.

clone_size: .
d_call: .
v_call: TRBV30
j_call: TRBJ1-1
cdr3_nt: TGTGCCTGGAGGAGGCCAGGGAGGAACACTGAAGCTTTCTTT
cdr3_aa: CAWRRPGRNTEAFF

clone_size: .
d_call: .
v_call: TRBV6-2/TRBV6-3
j_call: TRBJ1-4
cdr3_nt: TGTGCCAGCAGTCCCGACCGAGCAACTAATGAAAAACTGTTTTTT
cdr3_aa: CASSPDRATNEKLFF

clone_size: .
d_call: TRBD2
v_call: TRBV5-6
j_call: TRBJ2-5
cdr3_nt: TGTGCCAGCAGCTTCGTCCGTGCTAGCGGGCAAGAGACCCAGTACTTC
cdr3_aa: CASSFVRASGQETQYF

clone_size: .
d_call: .
v_call: TRBV30
j_call: TRBJ1-1
cdr3_nt: TGTGCCTGGAGTGTAAATTTGCGGGGAGCTTTCTTT
cdr3_aa: CAWSVNLRGAFF

clone_size: .
d_call: TRBD1
v_call: TRBV7-2
j_call: TRBJ2-2
cdr3_nt: TGTGCCAGCAGACAGGGGATTGTAGGCACCGGGGAGCTGTTTTTT
cdr3_aa: CASRQGIVGTGELFF

clone_size: .
d_call: TRBD2
v_call: TRBV3-1/TRBV3-2
j_call: TRBJ2-1
cdr3_nt: TGTGCCAGCAGCCAAAGAAGAATAGCGGGGGGTGATGAGCAGTTCTTC
cdr3_aa: CASSQRRIAGGDEQFF

clone_size: .
d_call: .
v_call: TRBV5-1
j_call: TRBJ1-2
cdr3_nt: TGCGCCAGCGCTACTGAGACTAACTATGGCTACACCTTC
cdr3_aa: CASATETNYGYTF

clone_size: .
d_call: .
v_call: TRBV7-2
j_call: TRBJ2-7
cdr3_nt: TGTGCCAGCAGCTTAGCAGAGGGAGGATACGAGCAGTACTTC
cdr3_aa: CASSLAEGGYEQYF

clone_size: .
d_call: TRBD1
v_call: TRBV27
j_call: TRBJ2-2
cdr3_nt: TGTGCCAGCGGTAGACGACAGGGGACGGGCGGGGAGCTGTTTTTT
cdr3_aa: CASGRRQGTGGELFF

clone_size: .
d_call: TRBD1
v_call: TRBV20-1
j_call: TRBJ1-2
cdr3_nt: TGCAGTGCTAGTACAGGGGTGGGGAGTGGCTACACCTTC
cdr3_aa: CSASTGVGSGYTF

clone_size: few
d_call: .
v_call: TRBV19
j_call: TRBJ1-1
cdr3_nt: TGTGCCAGTAGCGTACAGGGTTGGGACACTGAAGCTTTCTTT
cdr3_aa: CASSVQGWDTEAFF

clone_size: .
d_call: .
v_call: TRBV9
j_call: TRBJ2-2
cdr3_nt: TGTGCCAGCAGCGTAGACGTCGGGGAGCTGTTTTTT
cdr3_aa: CASSVDVGELFF

clone_size: .
d_call: .
v_call: TRBV30
j_call: TRBJ1-2
cdr3_nt: TGTGCCTGGAGTGTACCGGCAGGGAAACACACCTTC
cdr3_aa: CAWSVPAGKHTF

clone_size: .
d_call: TRBD2
v_call: TRBV6-1
j_call: TRBJ2-4
cdr3_nt: TGTGCCAGCAGTGAAGCGCTGGCGGGAGGGCCCCCGCCAGCCAAAAACATTCAGTACTTC
cdr3_aa: CASSEALAGGPPPAKNIQYF

clone_size: .
d_call: TRBD1
v_call: TRBV18
j_call: TRBJ1-2
cdr3_nt: TGTGCCAGCTCACCTACCCAGGGACAGGGGTATGGCTACACCTTC
cdr3_aa: CASSPTQGQGYGYTF

clone_size: .
d_call: .
v_call: TRBV4-1
j_call: TRBJ2-2
cdr3_nt: TGCGCCAGCAGCGGCCCGACAGAGAGGAACACCGGGGAGCTGTTTTTT
cdr3_aa: CASSGPTERNTGELFF

clone_size: .
d_call: TRBD1
v_call: TRBV6-6
j_call: TRBJ1-5
cdr3_nt: TGTGCCAGCAGCACCCCGACAGGGACTAATCAGCCCCAGCATTTT
cdr3_aa: CASSTPTGTNQPQHF

clone_size: .
d_call: TRBD2
v_call: TRBV11-2
j_call: TRBJ2-1
cdr3_nt: TGTGCCAGCAGCTCAGAGAGCGGGGCTCCAACCTACAATGAGCAGTTCTTC
cdr3_aa: CASSSESGAPTYNEQFF

clone_size: .
d_call: .
v_call: TRBV9
j_call: TRBJ2-1
cdr3_nt: TGTGCCAGCAGCGTTTCCCCCAAACAGGGGGCGGCTAGCGGGCGCTCCTACAATGAGCAGTTCTTC
cdr3_aa: CASSVSPKQGAASGRSYNEQFF

clone_size: .
d_call: TRBD1
v_call: TRBV5-1
j_call: TRBJ2-5
cdr3_nt: TGCGCCAGCAGCCAGACAGGGGGCGTTTTGGAGACCCAGTACTTC
cdr3_aa: CASSQTGGVLETQYF

clone_size: .
d_call: .
v_call: TRBV6-2/TRBV6-3
j_call: TRBJ2-5
cdr3_nt: TGTGCCAGCAGCGACCGACATGACCAGTACTTC
cdr3_aa: CASSDRHDQYF

clone_size: .
d_call: TRBD1
v_call: TRBV5-1
j_call: TRBJ1-3
cdr3_nt: TGCGCCAGCAGGCGCGACAGGGGGTCTGGAAACACCATATATTTT
cdr3_aa: CASRRDRGSGNTIYF

clone_size: .
d_call: .
v_call: TRBV28
j_call: TRBJ2-7
cdr3_nt: TGTGCCAGCCGGGGTCAGTACTACGAGCAGTACTTC
cdr3_aa: CASRGQYYEQYF

clone_size: .
d_call: TRBD1
v_call: TRBV15
j_call: TRBJ1-5
cdr3_nt: TGTGCCACCAGCAGGACAGGGGTCAATCAGCCCCAGCATTTT
cdr3_aa: CATSRTGVNQPQHF

clone_size: once
d_call: TRBD1
v_call: TRBV6-5
j_call: TRBJ1-4
cdr3_nt: TGTGCCAGCAGCCAGGGGGCCTCTAATGAAAAACTGTTTTTT
cdr3_aa: CASSQGASNEKLFF

clone_size: .
d_call: .
v_call: TRBV15
j_call: TRBJ2-1
cdr3_nt: TGTGCCACCAGCAGAGATAAGGGCGCGAGAGGGCCCCCCTACAATGAGCAGTTCTTC
cdr3_aa: CATSRDKGARGPPYNEQFF

clone_size: .
d_call: .
v_call: TRBV4-2
j_call: TRBJ2-3
cdr3_nt: TGTGCCAGCAGCCAAGGGCGGCAGGGAGTGCCAGATACGCAGTATTTT
cdr3_aa: CASSQGRQGVPDTQYF

clone_size: .
d_call: .
v_call: TRBV30
j_call: TRBJ1-2
cdr3_nt: TGTGCCTGGACCGGGGGTAGGGGCTATGGCTACACCTTC
cdr3_aa: CAWTGGRGYGYTF

clone_size: once
d_call: .
v_call: TRBV7-9
j_call: TRBJ2-7
cdr3_nt: TGTGCCAGCAGCTTAGCCGCGCACGAGCAGTACTTC
cdr3_aa: CASSLAAHEQYF

clone_size: .
d_call: TRBD1
v_call: TRBV28
j_call: TRBJ2-7
cdr3_nt: TGTGCCAGCAGTTCACCCGGGACAGGGCGCTACGAGCAGTACTTC
cdr3_aa: CASSSPGTGRYEQYF

clone_size: .
d_call: .
v_call: TRBV10-3
j_call: TRBJ1-2
cdr3_nt: TGTGCCATCAGCGATGGGGGACCTAACTATGGCTACACCTTC
cdr3_aa: CAISDGGPNYGYTF

clone_size: .
d_call: .
v_call: TRBV27
j_call: TRBJ2-3
cdr3_nt: TGTGCCAGCAGTTTATCTTCCCTCATGTCCTATAGGCAGTATTTT
cdr3_aa: CASSLSSLMSYRQYF

clone_size: .
d_call: .
v_call: TRBV7-8
j_call: TRBJ2-7
cdr3_nt: TGTGCCAGCAGCTTAGAGGCGTCCTTCGAGCAGTACTTC
cdr3_aa: CASSLEASFEQYF

clone_size: .
d_call: TRBD1
v_call: TRBV5-4
j_call: TRBJ1-1
cdr3_nt: TGTGCCAGCAGCAGGGGACAGGGGGACACTGAAGCTTTCTTT
cdr3_aa: CASSRGQGDTEAFF

clone_size: .
d_call: .
v_call: TRBV19
j_call: TRBJ2-5
cdr3_nt: TGTGCCACCTCAGAGGAGGGGGTCCAAGAGACCCAGTACTTC
cdr3_aa: CATSEEGVQETQYF

clone_size: once
d_call: TRBD2
v_call: TRBV24-1
j_call: TRBJ2-3
cdr3_nt: TGTGCCACCGGGCGGGAGGTCACAGATACGCAGTATTTT
cdr3_aa: CATGREVTDTQYF

clone_size: .
d_call: TRBD1
v_call: TRBV11-2
j_call: TRBJ1-4
cdr3_nt: TGTGCCAGCAGCTGGGGACAGGGAACCGCAACTAATGAAAAACTGTTTTTT
cdr3_aa: CASSWGQGTATNEKLFF

clone_size: .
d_call: .
v_call: TRBV27
j_call: TRBJ1-2
cdr3_nt: TGTGCCAGCAGTTGGGCCAGCAACTATGGCTACACCTTC
cdr3_aa: CASSWASNYGYTF

clone_size: .
d_call: .
v_call: TRBV5-1
j_call: TRBJ1-2
cdr3_nt: TGCGCCAGCAGCCCGGAGGGGGGAGGCGATGGCTACACCTTC
cdr3_aa: CASSPEGGGDGYTF

clone_size: .
d_call: .
v_call: TRBV6-5
j_call: TRBJ2-1
cdr3_nt: TGTGCCAGCAGTTACTTCAATGAGCAGTTCTTC
cdr3_aa: CASSYFNEQFF

clone_size: .
d_call: TRBD2
v_call: TRBV27
j_call: TRBJ2-7
cdr3_nt: TGTGCCAGCAGTTCGAGAGCGGGAGGGAGTTTGAGCTCCTACGAGCAGTACTTC
cdr3_aa: CASSSRAGGSLSSYEQYF

clone_size: .
d_call: .
v_call: TRBV15
j_call: TRBJ1-4
cdr3_nt: TGTGCCACCAGCAGAGATAAGGGATGGGACGAAAAACTGTTTTTT
cdr3_aa: CATSRDKGWDEKLFF

clone_size: .
d_call: .
v_call: TRBV15
j_call: TRBJ1-5
cdr3_nt: TGTGCCACCAGCAGAGATCAGCCAGGCAATCAGCCCCAGCATTTT
cdr3_aa: CATSRDQPGNQPQHF

clone_size: .
d_call: .
v_call: TRBV19
j_call: TRBJ2-1
cdr3_nt: TGTGCCAGTAGTATTTCCCCCGACGGTAATGAGCAGTTCTTC
cdr3_aa: CASSISPDGNEQFF

clone_size: .
d_call: .
v_call: TRBV28
j_call: TRBJ1-6
cdr3_nt: TGTGCCAGCAGCCGGGAGAATTCACCCCTCCACTTT
cdr3_aa: CASSRENSPLHF

clone_size: .
d_call: TRBD2
v_call: TRBV6-5
j_call: TRBJ2-7
cdr3_nt: TGTGCCAGCAGTTTCCTTACTAGCGGGTACGAGCAGTACTTC
cdr3_aa: CASSFLTSGYEQYF

clone_size: .
d_call: .
v_call: TRBV10-1
j_call: TRBJ2-1
cdr3_nt: TGCGCCAGCAGTGATTCGGGGGCTCAGGTCAATGAGCAGTTCTTC
cdr3_aa: CASSDSGAQVNEQFF

clone_size: .
d_call: .
v_call: TRBV15
j_call: TRBJ2-7
cdr3_nt: TGTGCCACCAGCAGAGGCAGACAGGAGGCGCGGACCTACGAGCAGTACTTC
cdr3_aa: CATSRGRQEARTYEQYF

clone_size: .
d_call: .
v_call: TRBV6-2/TRBV6-3
j_call: TRBJ1-4
cdr3_nt: TGTGCCAGCAGTCCCCCTTGGGGCGAAAAACTGTTTTTT
cdr3_aa: CASSPPWGEKLFF

clone_size: .
d_call: .
v_call: TRBV19
j_call: TRBJ2-2
cdr3_nt: TGTGCCACTCAATTACAGGGGCGGGGGACCGGGGAGCTGTTTTTT
cdr3_aa: CATQLQGRGTGELFF

clone_size: .
d_call: TRBD1
v_call: TRBV23-1
j_call: TRBJ2-1
cdr3_nt: TGCGCCAGCAGTCTCACGGGACAGGGGGCCAATGAGCAGTTCTTC
cdr3_aa: CASSLTGQGANEQFF

clone_size: few
d_call: TRBD1
v_call: TRBV7-9
j_call: TRBJ1-1
cdr3_nt: TGTGCCAGCAGCTTCCTGACAGGGGGGCCGGACACTGAAGCTTTCTTT
cdr3_aa: CASSFLTGGPDTEAFF

clone_size: .
d_call: .
v_call: TRBV12-5
j_call: TRBJ2-3
cdr3_nt: TGTGCTAGTGGTTCCCCCTCTGGAGTTCGGACAGATACGCAGTATTTT
cdr3_aa: CASGSPSGVRTDTQYF